This section outlines one T cell receptor beta chain sequence together with its context. The antigen remains undetermined. This sample was included in a study of T cell responses to AZD1222 COVID-19 vaccine. About the research overall: Second-dose intervals of approximately 4 or approximately 12 weeks were pooled.

This table comes from immunoSEQ multiplex PCR, and its TCRdb copy is limited to in-frame clones, with some not included. The sample has 150,000 to 200,000 clones, 94% seen once. Study-wide findings and caveats: Without day 14 samples, only post-peak T cell repertoires were studied. Dominant CD4 TCR responses targeted spike regions 160-218 and 743-854. It should be noted that donors were predominantly white British and more often female, and clonal diversity was possibly underestimated.

The material sequenced was peripheral blood, taken on day 0 of AZD1222 vaccination. The receptor was derived from an adult in good health.

The CDR3 loop reads CASSLEGARGEKLFF. The CDR3 nucleotides read TGCGCCAGCAGCTTGGAAGGGGCGCGGGGTGAAAAACTGTTTTTT. V gene TRBV5-1 combines with J gene TRBJ1-4; possibly TRBD1 for D (5 bases). The CDR3 contains 15 residues. V was trimmed by 0 bases and J by 7 bases, leaving 13 bases between them. In germline, CDR1 is SGHRS, CDR2 YFSETQ.